The present T cell receptor (beta chain) was sequenced within a study of CD8 T cells in ankylosing spondylitis. Study-level results: Previously reported in reactive arthritis synovial fluid and blood were some of the motif variants. Clones linked to disease, bearing a CD8+ phenotype, were relatively rare in peripheral blood.

Comments on this clonotype: What it binds is unknown.

Trimming left V 0 bases short and J 8 bases short, with 9 bases between. Germline V gene lookup returns CDR1 SGHRS and CDR2 YFSETQ. The CDR3 sequence is 13 residues long. In TCRdb, the 5' RACE reads were re-called with MiXCR into one record per CDR3 protein. The sample has 300,000 to 350,000 distinct CDR3 sequences, around 21% seen once. This rearrangement joins TRBV5-1 to TRBJ2-1, with D possibly TRBD2 on 5 matching bases. This sequence was found in a female donor with ankylosing spondylitis or in good health (not recorded which). The sequenced sample was blood, either unsorted or a sorted T cell fraction (not recorded which). CDR3 sequence: CASSLAQRYEQFF. As DNA, the CDR3 is TGCGCCAGCAGCTTGGCTCAGCGGTATGAGCAGTTCTTC.